This T cell receptor beta chain was profiled in a study of cytomegalovirus exposure and HLA in healthy donors. Both 60 Vbeta primers and 13 Jbeta primers went into the PCR. TCRdb keeps only in-frame clones here, not all; method: immunoSEQ multiplex PCR. In the table there are a few hundred thousand clones, about 87% of which are singletons. Germline assignment: CDR1 MNHEY and CDR2 SVGAGI. Trimming took 0 bases from V and 7 from J, leaving 4 bases between them. The length of the CDR3 is 12 residues. A remark on this clone: This CDR3 is also generated by other DNA sequences in the sample.

The sample was PBMCs. The origin of this receptor is a woman aged 18-30 years in good health and CMV-seronegative. V usage is TRBV6-5 and J usage is TRBJ2-1; no firm D call. CDR3 in DNA: TGTGCCAGCAGTTACTCGGCAAATGAGCAGTTCTTC. This encodes CASSYSANEQFF.